Below are 13 T cell receptor beta chains sequenced from a single sample in a study of T-cell memory formation after mild COVID-19. TCRdb used MiXCR to reprocess the 5' RACE reads, holding one entry per CDR3 protein. There are about 270,000 distinct CDR3 sequences in the sample; around 16% occur only once, and approximately 25% lies in the top ten. The sequenced material came from PBMCs or a T cell subset sorted from them (not recorded which). These receptors came from a man younger than 30 who had mild COVID-19 (a few samples of this study predate the infection). Cell type and time point are not known.

This clonotype occurred a few times. This CDR3 is CASKTAGQKLNSPLHF. The DNA of the CDR3 is TGTGCCAGTAAGACCGCGGGACAAAAGCTAAATTCACCCCTCCACTTT. The chain uses TRBV19 and TRBJ1-6, with D possibly being TRBD1 (6 bases). CDR1 LNHDA and CDR2 SQIVND come from the germline V gene (reference sequence). Trimming stripped 7 bases from V and 7 bases from J, with 20 bases between. The CDR3 is 16 residues long.

The gene calls are TRBV20-1 and TRBJ1-2; D uncertain. Per germline, CDR1 DFQATT and CDR2 SNEGSKA (reference sequence). This CDR3 spans 11 amino acids. V lost 5 bases, J lost 7 bases, and 11 bases lay in between. The CDR3 bases are TGCAGTGCTCTTCGGGGTTCTGGCTACACCTTC. Its protein is CSALRGSGYTF.

The chain uses TRBV29-1 and TRBJ2-1; possible D gene TRBD1, 6 bases. The CDR3 is made up of 12 amino acids. The V gene's germline CDR1 is SQVTM and CDR2 ANQGSEA. The V end was cut by 6 bases, the J end by 7 bases, with 13 bases between. CDR3 DNA: TGCAGCGTACCACAGGGTGCGAATGAGCAGTTCTTC. Translated: CSVPQGANEQFF.

The CDR3 DNA reads TGCGCCAGCAGCGTGGACAGGGGAGATGGCTACACCTTC. Protein: CASSVDRGDGYTF. The chain employs TRBV5-1 and TRBJ1-2; 9 bases are a match to TRBD1. This CDR3 has 13 amino acids. Germline CDR1 and CDR2: SGHRS and YFSETQ. V shed 4 bases and J 6 bases; nucleotides not matched to a gene: 4. The full variable domain, rest sourced from reference TRBV5-1 and TRBJ1-2, is KAGVTQTPRYLIKTRGQQVTLSCSPISGHRSVSWYQQTPGQGLQFLFEYFSETQRNKGNFPGRFSGRQFSNSRSEMNVSTLELGDSALYLCASSVDRGDGYTFGSGTRLTVV.

This clonotype was seen only a few times. The chain combines TRBV19 with TRBJ2-7; D gene ambiguous. The germline V and J ends were trimmed by 3 bases and 2 bases, with 14 bases remaining between them. Germline lookup yields CDR1 LNHDA and CDR2 SQIVND (reference sequence). The CDR3 extends over 15 amino acids. The CDR3 loop is CASSIDRQSPYEQYF. The CDR3 DNA sequence: TGTGCCAGTAGTATCGACCGACAAAGTCCCTACGAGCAGTACTTC.

This clonotype was counted only a few times. The V gene is TRBV7-2, the J gene TRBJ2-1, with 7 nucleotides matching TRBD2. Germline CDR1 SGHTA, CDR2 FQGNSA. The V segment lost 0 bases and the J segment 4 bases; nucleotides outside the gene matches: 6. CDR3 length equals 16 residues. CDR3 amino acids: CASSLAVGRAYNEQFF. CDR3 coding DNA: TGTGCCAGCAGCTTAGCGGTAGGGAGGGCTTACAATGAGCAGTTCTTC. Full variable domain (remainder filled in from reference TRBV7-2 and TRBJ2-1): GAGVSQSPSNKVTEKGKDVELRCDPISGHTALYWYRQSLGQGLEFLIYFQGNSAPDKSGLPSDRFSAERTGGSVSTLTIQRTQQEDSAVYLCASSLAVGRAYNEQFFGPGTRLTVL.

The CDR3 region is CASSLVPGAYEQYF. The CDR3, as DNA: TGTGCCAGCAGCTTAGTTCCGGGGGCCTACGAGCAGTACTTC. V and J are TRBV7-2 and TRBJ2-7; D might be TRBD2 (6 bases). Germline CDR1 and CDR2: SGHTA and FQGNSA. The CDR3 extends over 14 amino acids. Trimming took off 1 base at V and 2 bases at J, with 9 bases between the two ends.

V and J are TRBV18 and TRBJ1-1; TRBD1 agrees at 7 bases. Germline CDR1 KGHSH, CDR2 LQKENI. The ends lost 4 bases at V and 3 bases at J; junction bases unmatched: 8. This CDR3 spans 15 amino acids. Here the CDR3 reads CASSLLRDSDTEAFF. DNA for the CDR3: TGTGCCAGCTCACTTCTCCGGGACAGTGACACTGAAGCTTTCTTT.

This clonotype was picked up many times. The rearrangement joins TRBV4-1 to TRBJ1-1; tentative D call: TRBD1 (5 bases). The CDR3 has 12 amino acids. The germline CDR1 and CDR2 sequences are MGHRA and YSYEKL. The V end was cut by 4 bases, the J end by 4 bases, with 7 bases between. As DNA, the CDR3 is TGCGCCAGCAGCCGAGGGGTCACTGAAGCTTTCTTT. Its protein product is CASSRGVTEAFF.

The sample holds a few counts of this clonotype. The rearrangement links TRBV4-3 to TRBJ2-3; D is perhaps TRBD2 (6 bases). V shed 4 bases and J shed 5 bases, with 19 bases lying between them. CDR1 and CDR2 from the germline V gene are LGHNA and YSLEER. The CDR3 is 16 amino acids. The CDR3 here is CASSRDPTPGGDTQYF. The CDR3, as DNA: TGCGCCAGCAGCCGAGACCCGACGCCCGGGGGAGATACGCAGTATTTT.

This rearrangement joins TRBV3-1 to TRBJ1-4, with TRBD1 identical over 7 bases. With 2 bases clipped from V and 5 bases from J, the junction kept 5 bases outside the gene matches. Germline V gives CDR1 LGHDT, CDR2 YNNKEL (reference sequence). The CDR3 is 15 residues long. Here the CDR3 DNA reads TGTGCCAGCAGCCAACGGAGGGGGCGGAATGAAAAACTGTTTTTT. Translated, it gives CASSQRRGRNEKLFF.

This rearrangement joins TRBV10-3 to TRBJ2-5, with D hard to call. V was shortened by 7 bases and J by 0 bases, with 12 bases between the two germline ends. The CDR3 spans 14 residues. Germline V gene lookup returns CDR1 ENHRY and CDR2 SYGVKD. The CDR3 DNA follows: TGTGCCATCAACCCCGGACGGGACCAAGAGACCCAGTACTTC. Amino acids: CAINPGRDQETQYF.

This clonotype was counted between two and nine times. V is TRBV12-3 or TRBV12-4 and J is TRBJ1-1; 7 nucleotides align to TRBD1. The CDR3 spans 15 residues. The ends lost 5 bases at V and 0 bases at J; junction bases unmatched: 6. CDR3 in amino acids: CASSTNRGLNTEAFF. CDR3 bases: TGTGCCAGCAGTACGAACAGGGGATTGAACACTGAAGCTTTCTTT.